Listed below are T cell receptor beta chains from one sample, sequenced in a study of blood T cell repertoires in COVID-19. Assay: immunoSEQ multiplex PCR; the TCRdb copy retains only in-frame clones and omits some. The data contain 250,000 to 300,000 clones, approximately 88% of them singletons. What was sequenced was peripheral blood. Receptors originate from a woman aged 35 to 49 who had recovered from COVID-19. Each CDR3 is given with its conserved first and last residue. The D gene is left open where the match is weak. Clone sizes are given selectively: once, few, many, or a class where the clone is expanded.

v_call,clone_size,j_call,d_call,cdr3_aa,cdr3_nt
TRBV19,few,TRBJ1-5,TRBD1,CASSTGQGNQPQHF,TGTGCCAGTAGCACCGGACAGGGCAATCAGCCCCAGCATTTT
TRBV7-8,NA,TRBJ2-7,NA,CASTARGAGATYEQYF,TGTGCCAGCACCGCCCGGGGGGCGGGAGCAACCTACGAGCAGTACTTC
TRBV11-2,NA,TRBJ2-7,NA,CASSFQGGDEQYF,TGTGCCAGCAGCTTCCAGGGCGGTGACGAGCAGTACTTC
TRBV7-9,NA,TRBJ2-7,TRBD1,CASSLDRGYEQYF,TGTGCCAGCAGCTTGGACAGGGGCTACGAGCAGTACTTC
TRBV5-4,few,TRBJ1-1,TRBD1,CASSMGQQNTEAFF,TGTGCCAGCAGTATGGGACAGCAGAACACTGAAGCTTTCTTT
TRBV19,NA,TRBJ1-1,NA,CATSKGGFGDTEAFF,TGTGCCACTTCGAAGGGGGGGTTCGGGGACACTGAAGCTTTCTTT
TRBV28,NA,TRBJ2-2,TRBD1,CASSLGTGIGYAGELFF,TGTGCCAGCAGTTTAGGGACAGGGATAGGGTACGCCGGGGAGCTGTTTTTT
TRBV19,once,TRBJ2-1,TRBD2,CATAPSGTSGREQFF,TGTGCCACCGCACCCTCCGGGACTAGCGGGAGGGAGCAGTTCTTC
TRBV7-6,NA,TRBJ2-1,TRBD2,CASSLGGGYYNEQFF,TGTGCCAGCAGCTTAGGGGGGGGGTACTACAATGAGCAGTTCTTC
TRBV7-7,NA,TRBJ2-1,TRBD2,CASSLGAGAYNEQFF,TGTGCTAGCAGCTTGGGAGCGGGAGCCTACAATGAGCAGTTCTTC
TRBV7-8,once,TRBJ2-1,TRBD2,CASSQGLADYFGQFF,TGTGCCAGCAGCCAGGGACTAGCGGACTATTTTGGGCAGTTCTTC
TRBV5-8,NA,TRBJ2-5,NA,CASSYQTEQSETQYF,TGTGCCAGCAGCTACCAGACAGAACAGTCCGAGACCCAGTACTTC
TRBV27,NA,TRBJ2-1,NA,CASSLYSGSPNEQFF,TGTGCCAGCAGTTTATACAGCGGGTCCCCCAATGAGCAGTTCTTC
TRBV11-3,NA,TRBJ1-1,NA,CASSLDRGGDTEAFF,TGTGCCAGCAGCTTAGATCGGGGGGGGGACACTGAAGCTTTCTTT
TRBV7-3,NA,TRBJ2-1,NA,CASSGHSKGSRFDEQFF,TGTGCCAGCAGCGGACACAGTAAGGGGTCCCGGTTCGATGAGCAGTTCTTC
TRBV4-1,NA,TRBJ2-5,TRBD2,CASRPGAGGQETQYF,TGCGCCAGCAGACCAGGGGCGGGAGGGCAAGAGACCCAGTACTTC
TRBV5-1,NA,TRBJ2-7,NA,CASAQENEQYF,TGCGCCAGCGCACAGGAGAACGAGCAGTACTTC
TRBV5-1,NA,TRBJ2-6,TRBD1,CASSFRDRVSGANVLTF,TGCGCCAGCAGCTTCCGGGACAGAGTCTCTGGGGCCAACGTCCTGACTTTC
TRBV7-8,NA,TRBJ2-7,NA,CASSTERIRPLEQYF,TGTGCCAGCAGCACCGAGCGGATCCGACCTCTCGAGCAGTACTTC
TRBV3-1/TRBV3-2,few,TRBJ1-1,TRBD1,CASSQGTGGLQNTEAFF,TGTGCCAGCAGCCAAGGGACAGGGGGCCTTCAGAACACTGAAGCTTTCTTT
TRBV3-1/TRBV3-2,NA,TRBJ2-1,TRBD2,CASSQSALAGYNEQFF,TGTGCCAGCAGCCAGAGCGCACTAGCGGGGTACAATGAGCAGTTCTTC
TRBV6-5,NA,TRBJ2-7,TRBD2,CASSGTSGPGVQYF,TGTGCCAGCAGCGGGACTAGCGGTCCTGGCGTGCAGTACTTC
TRBV7-8,NA,TRBJ1-5,TRBD1,CASSSRDRGSNQPQHF,TGTGCCAGCAGCTCCCGGGACAGGGGAAGCAATCAGCCCCAGCATTTT
TRBV3-1/TRBV3-2,NA,TRBJ2-3,TRBD2,CASSQGSSGSGTDTQYF,TGTGCCAGCAGCCAAGGTAGTAGCGGGAGTGGCACAGATACGCAGTATTTT
TRBV10-3,NA,TRBJ2-5,TRBD1,CAISRTGDQETQYF,TGTGCCATCAGTCGCACAGGGGACCAAGAGACCCAGTACTTC
TRBV19,NA,TRBJ2-5,TRBD2,CASSPTAAGEETQYF,TGTGCCAGTAGCCCCACCGCGGCGGGAGAAGAGACCCAGTACTTC
TRBV6-5,NA,TRBJ1-5,TRBD1,CASNDREGQPQHF,TGTGCCAGCAACGACAGGGAAGGCCAGCCCCAGCATTTT
TRBV3-1/TRBV3-2,NA,TRBJ1-2,NA,CASSQELGGDGYTF,TGTGCCAGCAGCCAAGAACTGGGGGGGGATGGCTACACCTTC
TRBV7-3,once,TRBJ1-1,TRBD1,CASSTGTDTEAFF,TGTGCCAGCAGTACCGGGACAGACACTGAAGCTTTCTTT
TRBV5-5,NA,TRBJ2-2,TRBD2,CASSLERREGGTGELFF,TGTGCCAGCAGCTTGGAGCGGCGGGAGGGGGGCACCGGGGAGCTGTTTTTT
TRBV27,NA,TRBJ2-7,NA,CASSVSGPNPYEQYF,TGTGCCAGCAGTGTGTCAGGGCCGAATCCCTACGAGCAGTACTTC
TRBV5-4,NA,TRBJ2-7,TRBD2,CASSPGGAGFEEQYF,TGTGCCAGCAGCCCCGGTGGAGCGGGATTCGAGGAGCAGTACTTC
TRBV5-1,NA,TRBJ2-7,NA,CASSLESTESSYEQYF,TGCGCCAGCAGCTTGGAGTCGACAGAGAGCTCCTACGAGCAGTACTTC
TRBV7-2,NA,TRBJ2-5,TRBD1,CASSLKTGYETQYF,TGTGCCAGCAGCTTAAAGACAGGGTACGAGACCCAGTACTTC
TRBV5-1,NA,TRBJ2-3,NA,CASSLGRVGAGSTDTQYF,TGCGCCAGCAGTCTTGGTCGGGTAGGGGCCGGTAGCACAGATACGCAGTATTTT
TRBV4-1,NA,TRBJ2-7,TRBD1,CASSVGQASYEQYF,TGCGCCAGCAGCGTTGGACAGGCATCCTACGAGCAGTACTTC
TRBV2,NA,TRBJ2-7,TRBD2,CASSATSDSSYEQYF,TGTGCCAGCAGCGCGACTAGCGATAGCTCCTACGAGCAGTACTTC
TRBV11-1,NA,TRBJ2-7,NA,CASSPRTPMMAEQYF,TGTGCCAGCAGCCCGAGGACACCAATGATGGCCGAGCAGTACTTC
TRBV6-2/TRBV6-3,NA,TRBJ1-5,NA,CASSYDRQTPNQPQHF,TGTGCCAGCAGTTACGATCGACAGACACCAAATCAGCCCCAGCATTTT
TRBV30,few,TRBJ1-6,NA,CAWELGVLNSPLHF,TGTGCCTGGGAGCTCGGGGTCCTCAATTCACCCCTCCACTTT
TRBV10-3,NA,TRBJ2-5,TRBD2,CAISGGLAGVVETQYF,TGTGCCATCAGTGGAGGGCTAGCGGGAGTTGTGGAGACCCAGTACTTC
TRBV19,few,TRBJ1-5,TRBD1,CASTQGAGQPQHF,TGTGCCAGTACTCAGGGGGCAGGGCAGCCCCAGCATTTT
TRBV4-2,NA,TRBJ2-4,NA,CASSQSQSGIQYF,TGTGCCAGCAGCCAATCCCAGTCGGGCATTCAGTACTTC
TRBV2,NA,TRBJ1-5,NA,CASSAGARQPQHF,TGTGCCAGCAGTGCTGGGGCTCGGCAGCCCCAGCATTTT
TRBV7-2,NA,TRBJ2-1,TRBD2,CASSSLAGGHNEQFF,TGTGCCAGCAGCTCCCTAGCGGGAGGACACAATGAGCAGTTCTTC
TRBV25-1,NA,TRBJ1-2,TRBD1,CASSGQGGDGYTF,TGTGCCAGCAGTGGACAGGGGGGGGATGGCTACACCTTC
TRBV5-1,NA,TRBJ2-3,TRBD2,CASSSGGLAGALF,TGCGCCAGCAGCTCCGGTGGCCTAGCGGGAGCCCTCTTT
TRBV7-2,NA,TRBJ1-5,NA,CASSLAGDQPQHF,TGTGCCAGCAGCTTAGCAGGGGATCAGCCCCAGCATTTT
TRBV6-5,NA,TRBJ1-2,NA,CASSPTYRDNYGYTF,TGTGCCAGCAGTCCCACCTACAGGGATAACTATGGCTACACCTTC
TRBV28,NA,TRBJ2-5,TRBD1,CASSYAGTGGETQYF,TGTGCCAGCAGTTACGCCGGGACAGGGGGAGAGACCCAGTACTTC
TRBV5-1,NA,TRBJ2-1,TRBD2,CASSVAGEYNEQFF,TGCGCCAGCAGCGTGGCGGGAGAGTACAATGAGCAGTTCTTC
TRBV6-2/TRBV6-3,NA,TRBJ2-7,TRBD1,CASSRSRDSSEQYF,TGTGCCAGCAGTAGGAGCCGGGACAGTTCCGAGCAGTACTTC